The 13 T cell receptor beta chains below were found in one sample sequenced in a study of control samples from healthy donors and cancer patients. The repertoire was sequenced with immunoSEQ multiplex PCR; TCRdb's copy has only in-frame clones and lacks some. The repertoire includes fewer than 200,000 clones, around 95% of them detected once, and approximately 4% sits in the top ten. Sequencing was carried out using blood. All receptors derive from a woman aged 60-75 years in good health.

The chain joins TRBV2 to TRBJ2-5, with 8 bases lining up with TRBD2. V lost 3 bases and J lost 4; bases outside the gene matches: 1. The CDR3 extends over 13 amino acids. CDR1 is SNHLY and CDR2 is FYNNEI in the germline V gene. The CDR3 DNA follows: TGTGCCAGCAGTGACCTAGCGGGAGAGACCCAGTACTTC. As protein: CASSDLAGETQYF.

V and J are TRBV6-1 and TRBJ2-7, with TRBD2 as a possible D gene (5 bases). Germline CDR1 is MNHNS and CDR2 is SASEGT. This CDR3 has 13 residues. Trimming removed 3 bases at V and 2 bases at J, with 8 bases between. For the CDR3, the DNA is TGTGCCAGCAGTGACGGGATGGCCTACGAGCAGTACTTC. This translates into CASSDGMAYEQYF.

The chain is built from TRBV30 and TRBJ1-6; D might be TRBD1 (5 bases). Trimming left V 5 bases short and J 9 bases short, with 17 bases between. This CDR3 spans 14 amino acids. The germline V gene has CDR1 GTSNPN and CDR2 SVGIG (reference sequence). Here the CDR3 reads CAWGTGLSLSPLHF. The DNA of the CDR3 is TGTGCCTGGGGAACGGGACTCTCCCTTTCACCCCTCCACTTT.

V usage is TRBV12-3 or TRBV12-4 and J usage is TRBJ1-1; tentatively, D is TRBD1 (5 bases). With 7 bases removed from V and 6 bases from J, the gap between germline ends came to 12 bases. CDR3 length equals 12 residues. CDR3 coding DNA: TGTGCCAGCACGAACGGGGCGTCTGAAGCTTTCTTT. Encoded protein: CASTNGASEAFF.

The rearrangement joins TRBV25-1 to TRBJ1-4; D possibly corresponds to TRBD1 (6 bases). Trimming removed 5 bases at V and 7 bases at J, with 17 bases between. CDR1 and CDR2 from the germline V gene are MGHDK and SYGVNS. This CDR3 contains 15 residues. In DNA form, the CDR3 reads TGTGCCAGCAGTAAAACAGGGCCTTTGGGTGAAAAACTGTTTTTT. Translated: CASSKTGPLGEKLFF.

The gene calls are TRBV14 and TRBJ1-1; the D is unclear. The CDR3 is 13 amino acids. Germline CDR1 is SGHDN and CDR2 is FVKESK. V was trimmed by 5 bases and J by 4 bases, leaving 11 bases between them. The CDR3 coding sequence is TGTGCCAGCAGCGCTACCAGGAGCACTGAAGCTTTCTTT. It is translated as CASSATRSTEAFF.

The rearrangement uses TRBV10-3 and TRBJ2-2; 12 positions match TRBD2. The CDR3 is 18 amino acids. V lost 6 bases and J lost 0; bases outside the gene matches: 8. CDR1 is ENHRY and CDR2 is SYGVKD in the germline V gene. The DNA of the CDR3 is TGTGCCATCAGGGGAGGGGGACTAGCGGGTTCGAACACCGGGGAGCTGTTTTTT. The encoded protein is CAIRGGGLAGSNTGELFF.

This clone was picked up one time. This rearrangement joins TRBV5-1 to TRBJ1-4, with D maybe TRBD1 (5 bases). The CDR3 is made up of 17 amino acids. V lost 0 bases and J 3 bases, leaving 15 bases between the germline ends. Germline CDR1 is SGHRS and CDR2 is YFSETQ. The CDR3 is CASSLDHQTAPNEKLFF. CDR3 coding DNA: TGCGCCAGCAGCTTGGACCACCAGACAGCCCCTAATGAAAAACTGTTTTTT.

The chain is built from TRBV6-1 and TRBJ1-5, with TRBD1 matching 11 bases. Germline V gene sequence: CDR1 MNHNS, CDR2 SASEGT. The J segment lost 6 bases and the V segment lost 3 bases, leaving 4 bases of the junction unmatched. This CDR3 contains 15 residues. The CDR3: CASSDTGTGGQPQHF. The CDR3 coding sequence is TGTGCCAGCAGTGATACCGGGACAGGGGGTCAGCCCCAGCATTTT.

The CDR3 DNA is TGTGCCAGCAGCCCCTTCGGGGGAGCCACTGAAGCTTTCTTT. The encoded protein is CASSPFGGATEAFF. The chain is built from TRBV7-2 and TRBJ1-1, with D perhaps TRBD1 (5 bases). Per germline, CDR1 SGHTA and CDR2 FQGNSA. The V and J ends lost 5 bases and 4 bases respectively, with 14 bases between them. This CDR3 is built from 14 residues.

The rearrangement links TRBV5-1 to TRBJ2-5; 9 positions match TRBD2. After removal of 4 bases from V and 4 bases from J, the junction contained 17 bases not matched to a gene. CDR3 length: 18 residues. Germline V gene sequence: CDR1 SGHRS, CDR2 YFSETQ. CDR3 in DNA: TGCGCCAGCAGCCGGGAACCTACGGGACTAGCCGTTTTAGAGACCCAGTACTTC. Its translation is CASSREPTGLAVLETQYF.

This rearrangement joins TRBV2 to TRBJ2-6; a weak D match, TRBD1 (6 bases). CDR3 length: 16 amino acids. V lost 6 bases to trimming and J lost 1 base, with 13 bases between them. In germline, CDR1 is SNHLY, CDR2 FYNNEI. The CDR3 bases are TGTGCCAGCAGAACCCACAGGGCTTCTGGGGCCAACGTCCTGACTTTC. Protein product: CASRTHRASGANVLTF.

This chain links TRBV4-3 with TRBJ1-2; TRBD1 might be the D (5 bases). Germline V gene sequence: CDR1 LGHNA, CDR2 YSLEER. V lost 1 base and J lost 5, with 11 bases in between. CDR3 size: 14 residues. The DNA of the CDR3 is TGCGCCAGCAGCCAAGCCAGGGTGTTATATGGCTACACCTTC. Its protein product is CASSQARVLYGYTF.